These T cell receptor beta chains were read from a single sample in a study of response to subunit inactivated influenza vaccine. TCRdb reprocessed the RT-PCR reads with MiXCR, giving one entry per CDR3 protein. The repertoire holds under 550,000 distinct CDR3 sequences, with roughly 7.9% as singletons. Specimen: PBMCs from blood, collected roughly 24 months after vaccination. Receptors were obtained from a man between 50 and 75 years old who received an inactivated influenza vaccine. CDR3s include the opening cysteine and the closing phenylalanine or tryptophan. Each record gives: V gene, J gene, clone size, D gene, CDR3 DNA, CDR3 protein. A D gene is named only where the DNA matches it firmly. Clone sizes are given selectively: once, few, many, or a class where the clone is expanded.

V gene: TRBV4-3
J gene: TRBJ2-7
clone size: few
D gene: TRBD1
CDR3 DNA: TGCGCCAGCAGCCGGGACAGGGGGCGATACGAGCAGTACTTC
CDR3 protein: CASSRDRGRYEQYF

V gene: TRBV6-1
J gene: TRBJ2-7
clone size: -
D gene: -
CDR3 DNA: TGTGCCAGCAGCGAGGGTAGTGTTGAACAGGGACTTCTTGCGTACGAGCAGTACTTC
CDR3 protein: CASSEGSVEQGLLAYEQYF

V gene: TRBV5-1
J gene: TRBJ1-1
clone size: -
D gene: TRBD1
CDR3 DNA: TGCGCCAGCAGCTCACAGGGGTCGGGGAACACTGAAGCTTTCTTT
CDR3 protein: CASSSQGSGNTEAFF

V gene: TRBV28
J gene: TRBJ2-1
clone size: -
D gene: -
CDR3 DNA: TGTGCCAGCAGTTTAATAGAGATGGGTGAGCAGTTCTTC
CDR3 protein: CASSLIEMGEQFF

V gene: TRBV29-1
J gene: TRBJ2-2
clone size: -
D gene: -
CDR3 DNA: TGCAGCGTTGCCCGCCACTCGAACACCGGGGAGCTGTTTTTT
CDR3 protein: CSVARHSNTGELFF

V gene: TRBV19
J gene: TRBJ2-5
clone size: few
D gene: -
CDR3 DNA: TGTGCCAGTAGCGCCAGGGCTTCGGAGACCCAGTACTTC
CDR3 protein: CASSARASETQYF

V gene: TRBV5-1
J gene: TRBJ2-4
clone size: many
D gene: TRBD1
CDR3 DNA: TGCGCCAGCAGCGGGGACAGTCCTCAAGCCAAAAACATTCAGTACTTC
CDR3 protein: CASSGDSPQAKNIQYF

V gene: TRBV20-1
J gene: TRBJ2-2
clone size: many
D gene: TRBD2
CDR3 DNA: TGCAGTGCTAAAGCTAGCGGGATGAACACCGGGGAGCTGTTTTTT
CDR3 protein: CSAKASGMNTGELFF

V gene: TRBV4-1
J gene: TRBJ2-3
clone size: few
D gene: TRBD1
CDR3 DNA: TGCGCCAGCAGCGTGCGACAGGGGGATACGCAGTATTTT
CDR3 protein: CASSVRQGDTQYF

V gene: TRBV10-3
J gene: TRBJ2-5
clone size: few
D gene: TRBD2
CDR3 DNA: TGTGCCATCAGTGAGACGACTAGCGGCCAAGAGACCCAGTACTTC
CDR3 protein: CAISETTSGQETQYF

V gene: TRBV5-4
J gene: TRBJ2-3
clone size: -
D gene: -
CDR3 DNA: TGTGGCAGCAGCATTGAAACGGGGGTAGATACGCAGTATTTT
CDR3 protein: CGSSIETGVDTQYF

V gene: TRBV20-1
J gene: TRBJ1-6
clone size: -
D gene: -
CDR3 DNA: TGCAGTGCTAGCTCGAATTCACCCCTCCACTTT
CDR3 protein: CSASSNSPLHF

V gene: TRBV7-2
J gene: TRBJ1-3
clone size: many
D gene: -
CDR3 DNA: TGTGCCAGCAGCTTAATGTCTTCTTCCTCTGGAAACACCATATATTTT
CDR3 protein: CASSLMSSSSGNTIYF

V gene: TRBV6-5
J gene: TRBJ1-3
clone size: -
D gene: -
CDR3 DNA: TGTGCCAGCAGTTACGGATTCGGCCTCTCTGGAAACACCATATATTTT
CDR3 protein: CASSYGFGLSGNTIYF

V gene: TRBV20-1
J gene: TRBJ2-1
clone size: few
D gene: TRBD2
CDR3 DNA: TGCAGTGCTAGAGATTGGGGACTAGCTGTTGAGCAGTTCTTC
CDR3 protein: CSARDWGLAVEQFF

V gene: TRBV19
J gene: TRBJ2-1
clone size: few
D gene: TRBD2
CDR3 DNA: TGTGCCAGTAGTATTGTACTAGCGGGAGGCTATGAGCAGTTCTTC
CDR3 protein: CASSIVLAGGYEQFF

V gene: TRBV25-1
J gene: TRBJ2-7
clone size: few
D gene: -
CDR3 DNA: TGTGCCAGCAGTGAGAGTACTTTCGCCTACGAGCAGTACTTC
CDR3 protein: CASSESTFAYEQYF

V gene: TRBV4-3
J gene: TRBJ1-1
clone size: few
D gene: -
CDR3 DNA: TGCGCCAGCAGCCCCCTAATAAGTGGTAACACTGAAGCTTTCTTT
CDR3 protein: CASSPLISGNTEAFF

V gene: TRBV7-8
J gene: TRBJ2-1
clone size: many
D gene: -
CDR3 DNA: TGTGCCAGCAGCTTAGAGCGTGGATTTTACAATGAGCAGTTCTTC
CDR3 protein: CASSLERGFYNEQFF

V gene: TRBV10-3
J gene: TRBJ2-1
clone size: many
D gene: TRBD1
CDR3 DNA: TGTGCCATCAGTGAGCCGACCGGACAGGGCGGCGATGAGCAGTTCTTC
CDR3 protein: CAISEPTGQGGDEQFF

V gene: TRBV20-1
J gene: TRBJ2-3
clone size: once
D gene: -
CDR3 DNA: TGCAGTGCAAACTCAAGAGAGACGTCCGGGACCACAGATACGCAGTATTTT
CDR3 protein: CSANSRETSGTTDTQYF

V gene: TRBV7-2
J gene: TRBJ2-2
clone size: many
D gene: -
CDR3 DNA: TGTGCCAGCAGCTTAAGCGACCCAGGGTATATCCGGGAGCTGTTTTTT
CDR3 protein: CASSLSDPGYIRELFF

V gene: TRBV5-1
J gene: TRBJ1-2
clone size: few
D gene: -
CDR3 DNA: TGCGCCAGCCGTAAGGACGGAACCCCCGTCTATGGCTACACCTTC
CDR3 protein: CASRKDGTPVYGYTF

V gene: TRBV27
J gene: TRBJ2-7
clone size: few
D gene: TRBD2
CDR3 DNA: TGTGCCAGCAGTCCGAGGACTAGCGGTAGGCTATACGAGCAGTACTTC
CDR3 protein: CASSPRTSGRLYEQYF

V gene: TRBV11-2
J gene: TRBJ2-2
clone size: few
D gene: TRBD1
CDR3 DNA: TGTGCCAGCAGGTTCAGGGGGCGAGACACCGGGGAGCTGTTTTTT
CDR3 protein: CASRFRGRDTGELFF

V gene: TRBV7-2
J gene: TRBJ2-3
clone size: many
D gene: -
CDR3 DNA: TGTGCCAGCAGCTACTACACAGATACGCAGTATTTT
CDR3 protein: CASSYYTDTQYF

V gene: TRBV10-3
J gene: TRBJ1-4
clone size: few
D gene: -
CDR3 DNA: TGTGCCACCCGGACCCCCGAACGGGGGAGTGAAAAACTGTTTTTT
CDR3 protein: CATRTPERGSEKLFF